This paragraph reports one T cell receptor beta chain. Antigen specificity is unknown. This entry comes from a study of blood T cells in healthy people across ages. Whole-study results and caveats: Greater diversity and more naive CD4+ cells were seen in long-lived donors than in aged donors. Higher naive T cell percentage went strongly together with higher TCR beta diversity.

Primed by a sample-barcoded 5' primer and a J-beta primer mix, a second PCR proceeded for 7 to 11 cycles. TCRdb passed the 5' RACE reads through MiXCR, listing each CDR3 protein once. The sample carries roughly 1.5 million distinct CDR3 sequences, approximately 42% recorded once. The CDR3 runs 14 residues. The junction had 8 bases not matched to a gene; V was cut back by 4 bases and J by 2 bases. CDR1 and CDR2 from the germline V gene are SQVTM and ANQGSEA. Sequencing was done on a sample of blood. This sequence originates from a woman younger than 35 in good health. J is TRBJ2-7 and V is TRBV29-1, with 7 bases aligning to TRBD2. The CDR3 reads CSVARGSDTYEQYF. CDR3 nucleotides: TGCAGCGTTGCACGCGGGAGCGATACCTACGAGCAGTACTTC.